This record concerns one T cell receptor beta chain sequence. The specificity of this receptor is unknown. Base qualities are not provided; no much larger clone lies one nucleotide away. The library was obtained by PCR. TCRdb names Illumina HiSeq 4000 as the instrument used. High-throughput sequencing was used to profile the TCR beta-chain CDR3 region of each patient. The source study handled its data this way. CDR3 differences across clinicopathological groups were used to build a classifier for discriminating distant-metastatic papillary thyroid cancer patients. The Shannon index was used to measure repertoire diversity, and the Morisita-Horn index was used to measure how similar tumor and blood repertoires were. TCRdb reworked the public reads: Q25 trimming with fastp, MiXCR clone assembly, productive beta chains retained. TCRdb assigned the V and J calls; the authors' analysis was not used. In this sample the table shows approximately 13,000 clones, 23% of which occur a single time. Jointly, the top ten make up roughly 3.9% of the sample.

Before undergoing thyroid surgery, none of the patients had been given any kind of treatment. Using T-cell receptor beta sequencing, the study looked back at clinical samples from patients collected from about 2011 to 2019. These data are taken from a study of metastatic and nonmetastatic thyroid tumors (TCRdb year 2020). Describing the broader study: Repertoires were compared across peripheral blood and tumor or nodule tissue samples from malignant and benign thyroid patients.

Deletion took 5 bases off V and 3 bases off J, with a span of 5 bases between the germline ends. The cysteine opens and the phenylalanine closes a CDR3 of 11 amino acids. Of the read, only the CDR3 DNA is kept; its 33 bases are in frame from base 1. The germline V gene (reference sequence) gives CDR1 as LNHDA and CDR2 as SQIVND. Overall study results and their limits: In both blood and tumor samples, TCR beta diversity was reported to be significantly higher in malignant tumors than in benign nodules.

This receptor was taken from a female donor with papillary thyroid cancer or a benign thyroid nodule (not recorded which). Some clones in this sample may be carry-over from other donors' samples. The sample was blood. This chain joins TRBV19 to TRBJ2-7; the D gene is not confidently resolved. The CDR3 is CASSLGYEQYF. The DNA is as follows: TGTGCCAGTAGTTTGGGCTACGAGCAGTACTTC.